Listed here are 32 T cell receptor beta chains from one sample, sequenced in a study of T-cell reconstitution after alpha-beta-depleted transplantation in children. Study-level findings and limits: A year had passed since transplant, and T-cell counts and diversity by then came mostly from newly produced T cells.

Unique molecular identifiers were incorporated into the prepared TCRbeta library. TCRdb independently ran MiXCR on the PCR reads; one entry per CDR3 protein. The table includes around 300,000 distinct CDR3 sequences, 7.5% to 9% detected once. The antigens these receptors bind are not known. This specimen consisted of peripheral blood, obtained 360 days after TCRalphabeta/CD19-depleted stem cell transplant. The receptors were gathered from a female patient between 2 and 10 years old who had a stem cell transplant for Fanconi anemia, so the T cells may come from the graft donor.

CDR3 nucleotides: TGTGCCAGCAACATTCGTAGGCCCAAGGGAGCCGCTAGCTACGAGCAGTACTTC. Translating it yields CASNIRRPKGAASYEQYF. This chain joins TRBV9 and TRBJ2-7, with D possibly TRBD2 on 5 matching bases. CDR1 and CDR2 from the germline V gene are SGDLS and YYNGEE. The length of the CDR3 is 18 residues. V was cut by 6 bases and J by 3 bases, with 28 bases left in between.

The sample holds a few counts of this clonotype. V gene TRBV28 combines with J gene TRBJ1-4; the D is unclear. The germline gives CDR1 MDHEN, CDR2 SYDVKM. The CDR3 loop spans 17 amino acids. V lost 7 bases and J lost 0, with 18 bases in between. Here the CDR3 reads CASKSGPNFATNEKLFF. In DNA form, the CDR3 reads TGTGCCAGCAAGTCTGGACCGAACTTCGCAACTAATGAAAAACTGTTTTTT.

With regard to this clonotype: One end of the junction is discordant with germline, which a read error may explain. The chain recombines TRBV7-2 with TRBJ2-7, with 10 nucleotides matching TRBD1. Germline V gives CDR1 SGHTA, CDR2 FQGNSA. This CDR3 has 14 amino acids. CDR3 nucleotides: TGTGCCAGCAGGTCCGGGACAGGGGCCTACAAGCAGTACTTC. Its protein is CASRSGTGAYKQYF.

At least ten counts were recorded for this clonotype. V gene TRBV29-1 combines with J gene TRBJ2-3, with D hard to call. The CDR3 has 13 residues. Germline-derived CDR1 and CDR2 are SQVTM and ANQGSEA. V shed 7 bases and J shed 2 bases, with 13 bases lying between them. Written as DNA, the CDR3 is TGCAGCGCACCGGACCAAAACACAGATACGCAGTATTTT. Translated, it gives CSAPDQNTDTQYF.

This clonotype has ten or more counts. The CDR3 reads CASSLSSGGLSYEQYF. Here the CDR3 DNA reads TGTGCCAGCAGTTTGTCTAGCGGGGGCCTCTCCTACGAGCAGTACTTC. V and J are TRBV28 and TRBJ2-7, with TRBD2 matching 10 bases. From germline, CDR1 is MDHEN and CDR2 SYDVKM. There are 16 residues in the CDR3. With 3 bases clipped from V and 0 bases from J, the junction kept 5 bases outside the gene matches.

This clonotype was detected a few times. The chain uses TRBV7-9 and TRBJ2-5, with D perhaps TRBD1 or TRBD2 (5 bases each). V lost 1 base and J 4 bases, leaving 13 bases between the germline ends. The germline V gene has CDR1 SEHNR and CDR2 FQNEAQ (reference sequence). This CDR3 has 15 amino acids. The chain's CDR3 is CASSLGQGGRETQYF. CDR3 sequence (DNA): TGTGCCAGCAGCTTAGGCCAGGGCGGGCGAGAGACCCAGTACTTC.

V gene TRBV7-9 combines with J gene TRBJ1-2, with D possibly matching TRBD1 (5 bases). Per germline, CDR1 SEHNR and CDR2 FQNEAQ (reference sequence). Trimming took 5 bases from V and 4 from J, leaving 11 bases between them. The CDR3 extends over 13 amino acids. The CDR3 DNA reads as TGTGCCAGCAGCCCGACAGATTTCTATGGCTACACCTTC. Protein: CASSPTDFYGYTF.

This clonotype came up many times. The chain joins TRBV4-3 to TRBJ1-6; D may be TRBD1 (5 bases). Germline V lookup: CDR1 LGHNA, CDR2 YSLEER. V dropped 0 bases and J dropped 9 bases, with 18 bases sitting between them. This CDR3 comprises 17 residues. Here the CDR3 reads CASSQDLGGEDTSPLHF. The CDR3 DNA is TGCGCCAGCAGCCAAGATCTTGGCGGGGAGGACACTTCACCCCTCCACTTT.

This clonotype was seen a handful of times. The chain is built from TRBV3-1 and TRBJ2-5; D gene unclear. The germline V gene has CDR1 LGHDT and CDR2 YNNKEL (reference sequence). The CDR3 has 13 amino acids. V was shortened by 0 bases and J by 4 bases, with 6 bases between the two germline ends. CDR3 loop: CASSQESLETQYF. The DNA of the CDR3 is TGTGCCAGCAGCCAAGAGTCCCTAGAGACCCAGTACTTC.

This clonotype was picked up many times. The chain couples TRBV4-1 to TRBJ2-7; 12 positions match TRBD2. Germline-derived CDR1 and CDR2 are MGHRA and YSYEKL. J gave up 7 bases and V 1 base, and 5 bases lay outside the gene matches. The CDR3 has 15 amino acids. CDR3 sequence (DNA): TGCGCCAGCAGCCAAGCTAGCGGGAGGGCCAATGAGCAGTACTTC. It translates to CASSQASGRANEQYF.

The chain joins TRBV27 to TRBJ2-1, with D perhaps TRBD2 (5 bases). Per the germline V gene, CDR1 is MNHEY and CDR2 is SMNVEV (reference sequence). This CDR3 has 14 residues. Trimming shortened V by 3 bases and J by 3 bases, and 9 bases separated the two germline ends. In nucleotides, the CDR3 is TGTGCCAGCAGTTTTTCCGGGGACTACAATGAGCAGTTCTTC. As protein: CASSFSGDYNEQFF.

V gene TRBV28 combines with J gene TRBJ2-7, with 7 bases identical to TRBD1. The germline V gene encodes CDR1 MDHEN and CDR2 SYDVKM. This CDR3 has 15 amino acids. With V trimmed by 6 bases and J by 1 base, 9 bases remained unmatched. CDR3 region: CASSQINRGSYEQYF. The CDR3, as DNA: TGTGCCAGCAGCCAAATAAACAGGGGATCCTACGAGCAGTACTTC.

At least ten counts were recorded for this clonotype. V gene TRBV28 combines with J gene TRBJ2-7, with D tentatively TRBD1 (6 bases). The V and J ends lost 6 bases and 3 bases respectively, with 15 bases between them. The CDR3 length is 14 residues. Germline assignment: CDR1 MDHEN and CDR2 SYDVKM. The chain's CDR3 is CASRAGTGHYEQYF. As DNA, the CDR3 is TGTGCCAGCAGGGCCGGGACGGGACACTACGAGCAGTACTTC. Complete variable domain (other parts from reference TRBV28 and TRBJ2-7): DVKVTQSSRYLVKRTGEKVFLECVQDMDHENMFWYRQDPGLGLRLIYFSYDVKMKEKGDIPEGYSVSREKKERFSLILESASTNQTSMYLCASRAGTGHYEQYFGPGTRLTVT.

Ten or more counts support this clonotype. The V gene is TRBV27, the J gene TRBJ1-6, with D tentatively TRBD1 (6 bases). The V end lost 5 bases, the J end lost 9 bases, and 14 bases lay between the germline ends. Germline values: CDR1 MNHEY, CDR2 SMNVEV (reference sequence). The CDR3 contains 14 residues. CDR3 coding DNA: TGTGCCAGCAGTGCGCCGGGACATTTTTCACCCCTCCACTTT. Translation gives CASSAPGHFSPLHF.

This clonotype was observed many times. The chain employs TRBV5-1 and TRBJ1-1; 7 bases line up with TRBD1. This CDR3 comprises 15 residues. Germline lookup yields CDR1 SGHRS and CDR2 YFSETQ. The trim removed 2 bases at V and 0 bases at J, leaving 4 bases unmatched. The CDR3 nucleotides are TGCGCCAGCAGCTTACAGACAGGGTTGAACACTGAAGCTTTCTTT. Protein sequence: CASSLQTGLNTEAFF.

This clonotype was counted ten times or more. This chain links TRBV29-1 with TRBJ1-3, with 12 bases lining up with TRBD1. Looked up from germline, CDR1 is SQVTM and CDR2 is ANQGSEA. The V gene end was trimmed by 7 bases and the J gene end by 8 bases; junction bases not matched to a gene: 6. The CDR3 covers 13 residues. CDR3 bases: TGCAGCGGCCGGGACAGGGGGCAAGACACCATATATTTT. This codes for CSGRDRGQDTIYF.

The chain uses TRBV11-2 and TRBJ2-5, with a weak D call TRBD1 (6 bases). CDR1 is SGHAT, CDR2 FQNNGV, per germline. There are 16 residues in the CDR3. Trimming stripped 2 bases from V and 5 bases from J, with 18 bases between. This CDR3 reads CASSLQGQSLGETQYF. CDR3 DNA: TGTGCCAGCAGCTTACAGGGGCAGAGTTTGGGGGAGACCCAGTACTTC.

There are a few counts of this clonotype. This chain links TRBV3-1 with TRBJ2-5, with TRBD2 matching over 7 bases. Losses at the gene ends were 0 bases for V and 1 base for J; bases not matched to a gene: 8. The CDR3 runs 17 residues. Germline CDR1 LGHDT, CDR2 YNNKEL (reference sequence). The CDR3 bases are TGTGCCAGCAGCCAAGAGGATATAGCGGGTTCCCAAGAGACCCAGTACTTC. Protein product: CASSQEDIAGSQETQYF.

Only a few counts were recorded for this clonotype. The V call is TRBV12-3 or TRBV12-4, the J call TRBJ2-1; 8 bases line up with TRBD1. Trimming at V came to 3 bases and at J to 8 bases, leaving 9 bases not matched to a gene. The CDR3 is 15 residues long. In DNA form, the CDR3 reads TGTGCCAGCAGTTTGCCGACAGGGGTGGTCTATGAGCAGTTCTTC. It encodes CASSLPTGVVYEQFF.

This clonotype was picked up many times. The V gene is TRBV6-1, the J gene TRBJ1-2; the match to TRBD1 covers 7 bases. Germline loops: CDR1 MNHNS, CDR2 SASEGT. J lost 6 bases, V lost 6 bases, and 7 bases had no gene match. CDR3 length equals 13 residues. CDR3: CASRLTGTDGYTF. DNA of the CDR3: TGTGCCAGCAGACTGACAGGGACGGATGGCTACACCTTC.

This clonotype was observed a handful of times. The chain employs TRBV11-2 and TRBJ1-1; possibly TRBD1 for D (5 bases). There are 16 residues in the CDR3. Between the trimmed V and J ends, which lost 5 bases and 0 bases, there was a span of 16 bases. Per the germline V gene, CDR1 is SGHAT and CDR2 is FQNNGV. For the CDR3, the DNA is TGTGCCAGCAGCAAACGTGGGGGGGGGATGAACACTGAAGCTTTCTTT. Its protein is CASSKRGGGMNTEAFF.

This clonotype has more than one count but fewer than ten. The V call is TRBV6-5, the J call TRBJ2-2, with 7 positions matching TRBD1. V dropped 1 base and J dropped 6; count of bases not matched to a gene: 5. This CDR3 has 15 residues. CDR1 MNHEY and CDR2 SVGAGI come from the germline V gene. The CDR3 sequence: CASSYWGTEAGELFF. The DNA of the CDR3 is TGTGCCAGCAGTTACTGGGGGACAGAGGCCGGGGAGCTGTTTTTT.

This rearrangement joins TRBV6-5 to TRBJ1-2; maybe TRBD1 (5 bases). The CDR3 runs to 14 residues. V was clipped by 0 bases and J by 8 bases, with 13 bases between them. The germline gives CDR1 MNHEY, CDR2 SVGAGI. CDR3 DNA: TGTGCCAGCAGTTACTCGACCAGGGAAGCGGGCTACACCTTC. The encoded protein is CASSYSTREAGYTF.

This clonotype was counted only a few times. This chain uses TRBV4-2 with TRBJ1-2; D ambiguous. Trimming removed 0 bases at V and 7 bases at J, with 3 bases between. The germline gives CDR1 LGHNA, CDR2 YNFKEQ. CDR3 size: 11 residues. CDR3 sequence: CASSQEGGYTF. CDR3 coding DNA: TGTGCCAGCAGCCAAGAGGGTGGCTACACCTTC.

The V and J genes are TRBV6-5 and TRBJ1-2, with 7 nucleotides matching TRBD1. The germline V gene has CDR1 MNHEY and CDR2 SVGAGI. The J segment lost 6 bases and the V segment lost 0 bases, leaving 7 bases of the junction unmatched. This CDR3 spans 15 amino acids. The CDR3 nucleotides are TGTGCCAGCAGTTACTCATGGAAGGGGGCGGATGGCTACACCTTC. It translates to CASSYSWKGADGYTF.

This clonotype was detected many times. The genes are TRBV6-2 or TRBV6-3 and TRBJ1-6; 7 nucleotides align to TRBD1. The V gene's germline CDR1 is MNHEY and CDR2 SVGEGT. V gave up 6 bases and J gave up 0 bases; unmatched junction bases: 8. The CDR3 totals 17 residues. The CDR3 region is CASRLRDSSSYNSPLHF. For the CDR3, the DNA is TGTGCCAGCAGACTTCGGGACAGCAGCTCCTATAATTCACCCCTCCACTTT.

This clonotype was counted ten times or more. The V call is TRBV6-1, the J call TRBJ1-5; D perhaps matches TRBD1 (5 bases). V lost 6 bases and J lost 0, with 15 bases in between. The CDR3 consists of 16 residues. From germline, CDR1 is MNHNS and CDR2 SASEGT. The CDR3 DNA is TGTGCCAGCAGCCGAGGGACGGCCCATAGCAATCAGCCCCAGCATTTT. As protein: CASSRGTAHSNQPQHF.

In this sample, this clonotype turned up many times. CDR3 DNA: TGTGCCAGCAGCCAAGATTGGGGGGTTTTGGACACTGAAGCTTTCTTT. Residues: CASSQDWGVLDTEAFF. The V call is TRBV4-2, the J call TRBJ1-1, with D possibly TRBD1 on 5 matching bases. With 0 bases removed from V and 3 bases from J, the gap between germline ends came to 14 bases. Germline lookup yields CDR1 LGHNA and CDR2 YNFKEQ. The CDR3 contains 16 residues.

The V and J genes are TRBV5-1 and TRBJ2-1; 13 bases match TRBD2. CDR1 SGHRS and CDR2 YFSETQ come from the germline V gene. J gave up 6 bases and V 4 bases, and 7 bases lay outside the gene matches. There are 16 residues in the CDR3. CDR3 residues: CASSPLLAGGPNEQFF. In nucleotides, the CDR3 is TGCGCCAGCAGCCCCTTACTAGCGGGGGGGCCCAATGAGCAGTTCTTC.

This clonotype was seen ten or more times. J is TRBJ1-5 and V is TRBV6-1, with D hard to call. Between the trimmed V and J ends, which lost 8 bases and 4 bases, there was a span of 15 bases. Looked up from germline, CDR1 is MNHNS and CDR2 is SASEGT. CDR3 length: 14 residues. CDR3 coding DNA: TGTGCCAGCTGGAGACACGGCCTGAATCAGCCCCAGCATTTT. This translates into CASWRHGLNQPQHF.

This clonotype appeared many times. The chain uses TRBV20-1 and TRBJ1-3, with a tentative D call TRBD1 (6 bases). The V and J ends lost 3 bases and 0 bases respectively, with 15 bases between them. CDR3 length equals 16 residues. CDR1 and CDR2 (germline): DFQATT, SNEGSKA (reference sequence). The CDR3 loop reads CSAREDRPYSGNTIYF. The DNA of the CDR3 is TGCAGTGCTAGGGAGGACAGACCCTACTCTGGAAACACCATATATTTT.

The sample holds many counts of this clonotype. V gene TRBV5-1 combines with J gene TRBJ1-1; 8 nucleotides agree with TRBD1. Trimming removed 5 bases from V and 4 bases from J; junction bases left unmatched: 10. The CDR3 extends over 15 amino acids. Germline loops: CDR1 SGHRS, CDR2 YFSETQ. The CDR3 DNA sequence: TGCGCCAGCAGTACCGGAACAACAGGGGGCACTGAAGCTTTCTTT. Protein sequence: CASSTGTTGGTEAFF.